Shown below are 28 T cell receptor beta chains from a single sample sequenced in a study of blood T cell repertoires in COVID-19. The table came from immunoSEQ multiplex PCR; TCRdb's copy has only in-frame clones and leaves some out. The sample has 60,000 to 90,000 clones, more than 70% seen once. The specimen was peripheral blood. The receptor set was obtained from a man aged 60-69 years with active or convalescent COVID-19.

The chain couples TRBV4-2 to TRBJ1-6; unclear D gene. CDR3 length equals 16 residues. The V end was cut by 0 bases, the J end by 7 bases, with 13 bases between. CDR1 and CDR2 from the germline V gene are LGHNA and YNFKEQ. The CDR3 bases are TGTGCCAGCAGCCAAGACCCGGGTACCGGGAATTCACCCCTCCACTTT. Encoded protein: CASSQDPGTGNSPLHF.

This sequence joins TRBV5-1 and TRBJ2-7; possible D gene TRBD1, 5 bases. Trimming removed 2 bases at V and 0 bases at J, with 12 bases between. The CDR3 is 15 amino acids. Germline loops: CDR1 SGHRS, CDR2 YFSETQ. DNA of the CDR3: TGCGCCAGCAGCTTCCAGGGAAACCCCTCCTACGAGCAGTACTTC. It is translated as CASSFQGNPSYEQYF.

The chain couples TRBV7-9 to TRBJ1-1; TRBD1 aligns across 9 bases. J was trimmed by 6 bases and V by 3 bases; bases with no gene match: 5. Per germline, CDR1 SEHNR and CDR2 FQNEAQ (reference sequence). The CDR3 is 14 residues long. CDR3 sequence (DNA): TGTGCCAGCAGCTTGGGACAGGGTCTTCCTGAAGCTTTCTTT. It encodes CASSLGQGLPEAFF.

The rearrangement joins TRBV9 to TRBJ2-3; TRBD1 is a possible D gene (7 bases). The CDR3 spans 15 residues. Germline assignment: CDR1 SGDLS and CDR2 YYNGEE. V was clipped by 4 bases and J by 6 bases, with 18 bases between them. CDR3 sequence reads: CASSIRTGGGDTQYF. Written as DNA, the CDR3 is TGTGCCAGCAGCATACGGACAGGAGGGGGCGATACGCAGTATTTT.

CDR3 sequence (DNA): TGTGCCAGTAGGGAACAGGGGTATAGCAATCAGCCCCAGCATTTT. Translation: CASREQGYSNQPQHF. V is TRBV19 and J is TRBJ1-5; the match to TRBD1 covers 7 bases. The CDR3 has 15 residues. V lost 6 bases and J lost 0; bases outside the gene matches: 5. Germline lookup yields CDR1 LNHDA and CDR2 SQIVND (reference sequence).

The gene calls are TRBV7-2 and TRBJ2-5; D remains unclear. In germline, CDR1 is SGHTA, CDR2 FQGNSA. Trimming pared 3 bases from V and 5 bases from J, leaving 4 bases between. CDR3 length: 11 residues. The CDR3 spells CASSFSETQYF. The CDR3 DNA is TGTGCCAGCAGCTTCTCGGAGACCCAGTACTTC.

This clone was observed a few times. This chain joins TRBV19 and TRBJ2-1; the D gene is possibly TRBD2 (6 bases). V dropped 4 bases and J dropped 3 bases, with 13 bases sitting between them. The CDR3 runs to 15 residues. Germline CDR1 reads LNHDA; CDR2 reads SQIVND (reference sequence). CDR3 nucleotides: TGTGCCAGTAGTAGCGGGGTCCGCATCTACAATGAGCAGTTCTTC. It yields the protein CASSSGVRIYNEQFF.

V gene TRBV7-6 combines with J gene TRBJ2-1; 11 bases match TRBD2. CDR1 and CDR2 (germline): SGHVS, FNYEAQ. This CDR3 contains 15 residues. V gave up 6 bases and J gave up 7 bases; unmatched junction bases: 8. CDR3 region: CASSLLAGGLNEQFF. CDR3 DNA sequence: TGTGCCAGCAGTTTATTAGCGGGGGGGTTAAATGAGCAGTTCTTC.

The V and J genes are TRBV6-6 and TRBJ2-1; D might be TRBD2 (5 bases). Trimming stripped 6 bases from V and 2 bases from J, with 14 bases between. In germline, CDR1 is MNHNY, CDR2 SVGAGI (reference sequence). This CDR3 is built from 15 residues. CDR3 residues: CASRVESGPYNEQFF. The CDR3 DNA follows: TGTGCCAGCAGGGTGGAAAGCGGTCCCTACAATGAGCAGTTCTTC.

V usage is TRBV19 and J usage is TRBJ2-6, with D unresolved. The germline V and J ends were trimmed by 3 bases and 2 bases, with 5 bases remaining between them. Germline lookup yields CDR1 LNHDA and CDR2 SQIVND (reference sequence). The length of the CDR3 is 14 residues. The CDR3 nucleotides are TGTGCCAGTAGTATTTCGGCTGGGGCCAACGTCCTGACTTTC. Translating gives CASSISAGANVLTF.

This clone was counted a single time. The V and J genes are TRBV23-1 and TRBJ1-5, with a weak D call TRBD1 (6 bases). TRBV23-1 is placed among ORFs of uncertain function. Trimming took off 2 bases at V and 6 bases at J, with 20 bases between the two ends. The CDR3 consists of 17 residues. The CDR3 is CASSQPREQGKGQPQHF. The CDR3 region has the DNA TGCGCCAGCAGTCAACCTAGGGAGCAGGGGAAGGGTCAGCCCCAGCATTTT.

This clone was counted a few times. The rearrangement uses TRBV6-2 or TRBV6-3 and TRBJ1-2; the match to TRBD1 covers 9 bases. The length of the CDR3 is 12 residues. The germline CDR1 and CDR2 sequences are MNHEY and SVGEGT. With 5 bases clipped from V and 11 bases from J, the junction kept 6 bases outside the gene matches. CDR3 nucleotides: TGTGCCAGCAGTACGGACAGGGGAGGGTACACCTTC. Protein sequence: CASSTDRGGYTF.

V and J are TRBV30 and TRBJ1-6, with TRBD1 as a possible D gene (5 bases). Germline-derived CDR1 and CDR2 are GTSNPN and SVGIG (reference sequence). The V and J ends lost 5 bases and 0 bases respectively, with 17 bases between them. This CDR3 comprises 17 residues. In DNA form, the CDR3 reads TGTGCCTGGGCCGTCCCGGGGGGTAGCTCCTATAATTCACCCCTCCACTTT. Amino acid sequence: CAWAVPGGSSYNSPLHF.

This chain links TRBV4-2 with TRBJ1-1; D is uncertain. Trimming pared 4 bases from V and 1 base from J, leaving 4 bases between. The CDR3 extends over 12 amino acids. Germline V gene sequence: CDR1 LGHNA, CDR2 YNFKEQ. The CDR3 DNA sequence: TGTGCCAGCAGCCCCAGGAACACTGAAGCTTTCTTT. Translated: CASSPRNTEAFF.

CDR3 region: CASTTNPNGYTF. The CDR3 DNA reads as TGTGCCAGCACTACCAACCCGAACGGCTACACCTTC. This chain links TRBV6-6 with TRBJ1-2; D gene ambiguous. The CDR3 spans 12 residues. Germline V gene sequence: CDR1 MNHNY, CDR2 SVGAGI (reference sequence). Trimming shortened V by 7 bases and J by 8 bases, and 14 bases separated the two germline ends.

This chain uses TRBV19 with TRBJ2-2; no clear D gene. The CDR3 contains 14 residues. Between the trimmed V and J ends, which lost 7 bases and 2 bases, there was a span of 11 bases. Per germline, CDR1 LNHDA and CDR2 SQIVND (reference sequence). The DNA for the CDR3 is TGTGCCAGTAAACAAGTCCAAAACACCGGGGAGCTGTTTTTT. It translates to CASKQVQNTGELFF.

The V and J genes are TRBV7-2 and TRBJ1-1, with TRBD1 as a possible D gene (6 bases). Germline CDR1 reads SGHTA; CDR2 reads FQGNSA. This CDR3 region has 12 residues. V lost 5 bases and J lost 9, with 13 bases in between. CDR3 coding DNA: TGTGCCAGCAGCCAAGGACAGCTCCAAGCTTTCTTT. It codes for CASSQGQLQAFF.

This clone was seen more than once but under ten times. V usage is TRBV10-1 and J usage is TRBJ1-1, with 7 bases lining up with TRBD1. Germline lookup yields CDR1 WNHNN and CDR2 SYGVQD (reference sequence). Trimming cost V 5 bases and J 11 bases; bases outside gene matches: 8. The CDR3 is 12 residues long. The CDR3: CASSHQGDLAFF. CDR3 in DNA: TGCGCCAGCAGTCATCAGGGGGATTTGGCTTTCTTT.

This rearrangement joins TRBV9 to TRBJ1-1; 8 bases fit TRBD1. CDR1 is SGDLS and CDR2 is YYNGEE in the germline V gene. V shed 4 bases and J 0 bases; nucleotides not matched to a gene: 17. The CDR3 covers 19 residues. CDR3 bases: TGTGCCAGCAGCATTAGGCCGGGACAGGCTTTGGGTCTGAACACTGAAGCTTTCTTT. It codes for CASSIRPGQALGLNTEAFF.

CDR3 in amino acids: CASSALTGKRVEQYF. DNA of the CDR3: TGTGCCAGCAGCGCCCTGACAGGGAAGAGGGTCGAGCAGTACTTC. V gene TRBV5-5 combines with J gene TRBJ2-7; 7 bases are shared with TRBD1. V gave up 4 bases and J gave up 6 bases; unmatched junction bases: 13. Looked up from germline, CDR1 is SGHKS and CDR2 is YYEKEE (reference sequence). This CDR3 has 15 residues.

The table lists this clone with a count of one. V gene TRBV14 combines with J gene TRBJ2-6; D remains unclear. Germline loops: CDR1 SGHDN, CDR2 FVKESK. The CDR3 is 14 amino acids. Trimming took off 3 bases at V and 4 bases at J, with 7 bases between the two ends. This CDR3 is CASSQLEGANVLTF. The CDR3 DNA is TGTGCCAGCAGCCAGTTGGAGGGGGCCAACGTCCTGACTTTC.

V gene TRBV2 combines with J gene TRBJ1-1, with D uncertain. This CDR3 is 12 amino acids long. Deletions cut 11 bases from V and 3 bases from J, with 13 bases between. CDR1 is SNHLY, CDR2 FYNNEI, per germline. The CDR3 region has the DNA TGTGCCTCTGACTCGGGGTACACTGAAGCTTTCTTT. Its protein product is CASDSGYTEAFF.

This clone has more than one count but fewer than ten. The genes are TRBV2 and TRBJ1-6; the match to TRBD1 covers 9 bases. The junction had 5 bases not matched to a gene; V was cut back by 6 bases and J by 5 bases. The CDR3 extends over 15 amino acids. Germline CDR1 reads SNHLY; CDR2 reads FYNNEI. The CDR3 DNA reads TGTGCCAGCAGACGGACAGGGGCAAATAATTCACCCCTCCACTTT. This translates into CASRRTGANNSPLHF.

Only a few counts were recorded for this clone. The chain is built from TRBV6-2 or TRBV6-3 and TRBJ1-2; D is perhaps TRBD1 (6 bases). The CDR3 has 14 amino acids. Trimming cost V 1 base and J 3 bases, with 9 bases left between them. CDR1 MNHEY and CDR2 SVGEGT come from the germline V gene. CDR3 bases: TGTGCCAGCAGTTACTGGGGGCTCGACTATGGCTACACCTTC. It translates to CASSYWGLDYGYTF.

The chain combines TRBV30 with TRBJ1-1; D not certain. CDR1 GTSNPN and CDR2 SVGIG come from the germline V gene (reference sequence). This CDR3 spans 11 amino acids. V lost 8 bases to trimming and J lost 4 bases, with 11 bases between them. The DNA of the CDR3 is TGTGCCGGCGGGGTAGCCACTGAAGCTTTCTTT. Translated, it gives CAGGVATEAFF.

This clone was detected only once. The CDR3 DNA reads TGTGCCAGCAGCTTAGCGCAATCAGGGGTCTCTCAGCCCCAGCATTTT. Translation gives CASSLAQSGVSQPQHF. V is TRBV7-2 and J is TRBJ1-5, with D possibly TRBD1 on 6 matching bases. V was trimmed by 0 bases and J by 6 bases, leaving 15 bases between them. Germline CDR1 SGHTA, CDR2 FQGNSA. The CDR3 runs to 16 residues.

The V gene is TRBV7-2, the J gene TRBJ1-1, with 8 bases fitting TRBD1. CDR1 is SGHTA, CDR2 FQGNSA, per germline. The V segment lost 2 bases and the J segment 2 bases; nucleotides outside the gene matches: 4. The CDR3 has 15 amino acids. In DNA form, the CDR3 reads TGTGCCAGCAGCTTATTCGCAGGGGGCAACACTGAAGCTTTCTTT. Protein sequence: CASSLFAGGNTEAFF.

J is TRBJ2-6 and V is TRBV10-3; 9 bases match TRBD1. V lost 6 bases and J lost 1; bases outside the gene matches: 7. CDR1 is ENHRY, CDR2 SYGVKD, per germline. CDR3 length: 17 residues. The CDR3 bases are TGTGCCATCAGCTCCACAGGGGGCCCGTCTGGGGCCAACGTCCTGACTTTC. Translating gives CAISSTGGPSGANVLTF.